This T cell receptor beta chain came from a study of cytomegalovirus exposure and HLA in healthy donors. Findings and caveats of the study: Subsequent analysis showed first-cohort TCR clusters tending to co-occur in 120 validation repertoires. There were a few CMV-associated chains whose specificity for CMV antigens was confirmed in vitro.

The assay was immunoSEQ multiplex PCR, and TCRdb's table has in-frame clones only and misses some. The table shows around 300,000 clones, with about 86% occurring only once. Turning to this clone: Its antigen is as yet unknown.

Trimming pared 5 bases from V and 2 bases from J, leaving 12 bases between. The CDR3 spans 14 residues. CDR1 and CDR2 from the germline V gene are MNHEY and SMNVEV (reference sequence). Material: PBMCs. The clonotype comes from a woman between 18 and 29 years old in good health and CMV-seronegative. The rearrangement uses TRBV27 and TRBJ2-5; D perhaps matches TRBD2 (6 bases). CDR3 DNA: TGTGCCAGCAGTCCGGGGAGGATTCAAGAGACCCAGTACTTC. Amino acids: CASSPGRIQETQYF.